This T cell receptor (beta chain) originates from a study of cytomegalovirus exposure and HLA in healthy donors. The method was immunoSEQ multiplex PCR; TCRdb's version includes in-frame clones alone and lacks a portion of them. Of some 48,000 clones detected, approximately 93% appear once; the ten largest clones hold 7.8%. Separation from the approximately 660-subject first cohort characterized the roughly 120-subject validation cohort, to which the donors belonged. Whole-study findings and limits: Reported performance of the classifier showed diagnosis of cytomegalovirus status with high specificity and sensitivity. A list of about 180 TCR beta chains associated with cytomegalovirus was given.

With regard to this clone: The antigen is not known.

This sequence was found in a woman under 30 in good health and CMV-seropositive. The specimen was PBMCs.

CDR3 protein: CASSVDGRSDSPLHF. CDR3 DNA: TGTGCCAGCAGCGTAGACGGCAGGTCCGATTCACCCCTCCACTTT. The chain recombines TRBV9 with TRBJ1-6; D is ambiguous. There are 15 residues in the CDR3. V shed 0 bases and J shed 8 bases, with 12 bases lying between them. Germline V CDR1 and CDR2: SGDLS, YYNGEE.